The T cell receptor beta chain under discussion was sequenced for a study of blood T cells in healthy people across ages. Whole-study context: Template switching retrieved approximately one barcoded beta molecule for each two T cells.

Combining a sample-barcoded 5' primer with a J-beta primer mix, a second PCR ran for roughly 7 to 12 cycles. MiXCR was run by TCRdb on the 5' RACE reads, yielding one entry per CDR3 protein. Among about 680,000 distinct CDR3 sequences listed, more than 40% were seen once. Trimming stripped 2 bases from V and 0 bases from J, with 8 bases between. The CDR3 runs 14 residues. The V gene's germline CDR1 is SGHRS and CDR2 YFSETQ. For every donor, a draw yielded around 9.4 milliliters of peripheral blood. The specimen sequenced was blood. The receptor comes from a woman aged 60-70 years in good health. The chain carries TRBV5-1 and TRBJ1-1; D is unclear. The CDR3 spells CASSLQPLNTEAFF. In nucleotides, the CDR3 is TGCGCCAGCAGCTTACAACCTCTGAACACTGAAGCTTTCTTT.